These T cell receptor beta chains were read from a single sample in a study of CD8+ T cells in alopecia areata. Assay used: immunoSEQ multiplex PCR; TCRdb lists only in-frame clones, some missing. The sample includes around 98,000 clones, nearly 45% of them seen just once. What was sequenced was CD4+ T cells sorted from blood. These receptors came from a human donor with alopecia areata. The CDR3 runs from the conserved cysteine through the conserved F or W. A D gene is named only where the DNA matches it firmly. Clone size is stated in some rows and not others, as once, few, many or a class when expanded.

D gene	clone size	V gene	J gene	CDR3 protein	CDR3 DNA
TRBD1	few	TRBV9	TRBJ1-2	CASSVEGQNYGYTF	TGTGCCAGCAGCGTAGAGGGACAGAACTATGGCTACACCTTC
TRBD1	NA	TRBV4-3	TRBJ1-4	CASSQGGGQGGEKLFF	TGCGCCAGCAGCCAAGGTGGCGGACAGGGAGGTGAAAAACTGTTTTTT
NA	NA	TRBV30	TRBJ2-7	CAWRGAYEQYF	TGTGCCTGGAGAGGAGCCTACGAGCAGTACTTC
TRBD1	few	TRBV7-9	TRBJ1-6	CASSLARQGNDNSPLHF	TGTGCCAGCAGCTTAGCGAGACAGGGGAATGATAATTCACCCCTCCACTTT
NA	NA	TRBV7-2	TRBJ1-5	CASSLGPNQPQHF	TGTGCCAGCAGCTTAGGGCCGAATCAGCCCCAGCATTTT
NA	NA	TRBV7-9	TRBJ1-6	CASSLVPGADSPLHF	TGTGCCAGCAGCTTAGTTCCAGGGGCTGATTCACCCCTCCACTTT
NA	NA	TRBV28	TRBJ2-7	CASSPSRGAISYEQYF	TGTGCCAGCAGTCCCAGCAGGGGCGCGATCTCCTACGAGCAGTACTTC
NA	few	TRBV28	TRBJ1-1	CASWWKGRGFEAFF	TGTGCCAGTTGGTGGAAGGGCCGAGGATTTGAAGCTTTCTTT
NA	few	TRBV7-2	TRBJ2-1	CASSLGGNTYNEQFF	TGTGCCAGCAGCTTAGGAGGGAACACCTACAATGAGCAGTTCTTC
TRBD2	NA	TRBV29-1	TRBJ2-1	CSVGFRLAGYNEQFF	TGCAGCGTTGGGTTTAGGCTAGCGGGATACAATGAGCAGTTCTTC
NA	NA	TRBV29-1	TRBJ2-1	CSADLSEQFF	TGCAGCGCCGATTTGTCTGAGCAGTTCTTC
TRBD1	NA	TRBV30	TRBJ1-2	CAWRDRDRDGYTF	TGTGCCTGGAGAGACCGGGACAGGGATGGCTACACCTTC
NA	few	TRBV29-1	TRBJ1-2	CSVEPYRDGYTF	TGCAGCGTTGAGCCCTACAGGGACGGCTACACCTTC
NA	NA	TRBV4-1	TRBJ2-7	CASSAQDGYEQYF	TGCGCCAGCAGCGCCCAGGACGGCTACGAGCAGTACTTC
TRBD2	NA	TRBV28	TRBJ2-1	CASSSPRLAGVDEQFF	TGTGCCAGCAGTTCCCCCAGACTAGCGGGAGTGGATGAGCAGTTCTTC
NA	few	TRBV6-5	TRBJ2-2	CASSHGRANTGELFF	TGTGCCAGCAGTCATGGCAGGGCGAACACCGGGGAGCTGTTTTTT
TRBD1	few	TRBV28	TRBJ2-7	CASSFADRGREQYF	TGTGCCAGCAGTTTCGCGGACAGGGGGCGCGAGCAGTACTTC
NA	few	TRBV7-2	TRBJ2-7	CASSGGTPPYEQYF	TGTGCCAGCAGCGGCGGGACTCCCCCCTACGAGCAGTACTTC
TRBD1	NA	TRBV7-2	TRBJ2-7	CASSLWGQGASEQYF	TGTGCCAGCAGCTTATGGGGACAGGGGGCGAGTGAGCAGTACTTC
TRBD1	NA	TRBV5-1	TRBJ2-7	CASSPGTGGRDEQYF	TGCGCCAGCAGCCCTGGGACAGGAGGAAGGGACGAGCAGTACTTC
NA	few	TRBV29-1	TRBJ2-7	CSVALTGGYEQYF	TGCAGCGTCGCACTTACAGGTGGATACGAGCAGTACTTC
TRBD1	few	TRBV28	TRBJ1-4	CASTRDRGREKLFF	TGTGCCAGCACCCGGGACAGGGGGCGAGAAAAACTGTTTTTT
NA	NA	TRBV29-1	TRBJ2-3	CSVRTSGATDTQYF	TGCAGCGTTCGAACTTCCGGTGCGACAGATACGCAGTATTTT
TRBD1	few	TRBV5-1	TRBJ1-2	CASSHQTGQNYGYTF	TGCGCCAGCAGCCACCAGACAGGGCAGAACTATGGCTACACCTTC
TRBD1	NA	TRBV29-1	TRBJ2-7	CSASQGQAYEQYF	TGCAGCGCTAGTCAGGGACAGGCCTACGAGCAGTACTTC
NA	NA	TRBV30	TRBJ2-1	CAWSSGRTNNEQFF	TGTGCCTGGAGTTCCGGACGGACAAACAATGAGCAGTTCTTC
TRBD1	once	TRBV25-1	TRBJ2-2	CASSESDRGRTGELFF	TGTGCCAGCAGTGAATCGGACAGGGGACGAACCGGGGAGCTGTTTTTT
TRBD1	NA	TRBV28	TRBJ2-7	CASSLDRGSQYF	TGTGCCAGCAGTTTGGACAGGGGGAGTCAGTACTTC
NA	few	TRBV29-1	TRBJ2-7	CSVEGGGVGLYEQYF	TGCAGCGTTGAAGGTGGGGGCGTAGGCCTCTACGAGCAGTACTTC
NA	NA	TRBV30	TRBJ1-6	CAWSVRTNDSPLHF	TGTGCCTGGAGTGTAAGGACAAACGATTCACCCCTCCACTTT
TRBD2	once	TRBV28	TRBJ2-1	CASSLNPRREGRWNEQFF	TGTGCCAGCAGTTTAAACCCTCGGCGGGAGGGCCGGTGGAATGAGCAGTTCTTC
NA	NA	TRBV5-6	TRBJ2-6	CASSPTATGANVLTF	TGTGCCAGCAGTCCTACCGCTACTGGGGCCAACGTCCTGACTTTC
NA	many	TRBV28	TRBJ2-5	CASSLQASIASETQYF	TGTGCCAGCAGTTTACAGGCCTCGATTGCATCGGAGACCCAGTACTTC
TRBD1	NA	TRBV5-1	TRBJ2-3	CASSLEGRGIDTQYF	TGCGCCAGCAGCTTGGAGGGCAGGGGGATAGATACGCAGTATTTT
NA	NA	TRBV29-1	TRBJ1-1	CSVEGILNTEAFF	TGCAGCGTTGAAGGCATACTGAACACTGAAGCTTTCTTT
NA	few	TRBV6-6	TRBJ1-4	CASSGQSNEKLFF	TGTGCCAGCAGCGGACAGTCTAATGAAAAACTGTTTTTT
NA	once	TRBV11-2	TRBJ2-1	CASRRPARNEQFF	TGTGCCAGCAGGCGCCCCGCGCGGAATGAGCAGTTCTTC
TRBD2	once	TRBV5-1	TRBJ2-3	CASSRGLAGTNTDTQYF	TGCGCCAGCAGCCGGGGACTAGCGGGGACCAACACAGATACGCAGTATTTT
NA	few	TRBV11-2	TRBJ2-5	CASSLADPKETQYF	TGTGCCAGCAGCTTAGCCGACCCTAAAGAGACCCAGTACTTC
NA	once	TRBV7-9	TRBJ2-1	CASSFEGVFNEQFF	TGTGCCAGCAGCTTTGAGGGGGTCTTTAATGAGCAGTTCTTC
NA	NA	TRBV7-2	TRBJ2-7	CASSLAGAGEQYF	TGTGCCAGCAGCTTAGCGGGGGCTGGAGAGCAGTACTTC
NA	NA	TRBV4-3	TRBJ2-5	CASSQGLGEETQYF	TGCGCCAGCAGCCAAGGACTAGGAGAGGAGACCCAGTACTTC
NA	NA	TRBV5-1	TRBJ2-2	CASSLVAGELFF	TGCGCCAGCAGCTTGGTAGCAGGGGAGCTGTTTTTT
NA	once	TRBV4-1	TRBJ1-4	CASSSTPAPRDKLFF	TGCGCCAGCAGCTCCACACCCGCCCCCCGCGATAAACTGTTTTTT
TRBD1	NA	TRBV7-2	TRBJ2-7	CASSLAQGALEQYF	TGTGCCAGCAGCTTAGCACAGGGGGCCCTCGAGCAGTACTTC
TRBD1	once	TRBV30	TRBJ2-7	CAWSGDSWDYEQYF	TGTGCCTGGAGTGGGGACAGCTGGGACTACGAGCAGTACTTC
NA	few	TRBV29-1	TRBJ2-7	CSAQSENLYEQYF	TGCAGTGCTCAGTCCGAGAACTTATACGAGCAGTACTTC
TRBD1	NA	TRBV30	TRBJ1-6	CAWMGQSLGSPLHF	TGTGCCTGGATGGGACAGTCCCTCGGGTCACCCCTCCACTTT
NA	NA	TRBV29-1	TRBJ2-1	CSVELVFPPAEQFF	TGCAGCGTTGAATTGGTCTTTCCTCCGGCGGAGCAGTTCTTC
TRBD2	few	TRBV29-1	TRBJ2-1	CSVGGGLASYNEQFF	TGCAGCGTTGGGGGGGGACTAGCCTCCTACAATGAGCAGTTCTTC
TRBD1	few	TRBV29-1	TRBJ2-2	CSVDETGVAGELFF	TGCAGCGTTGATGAAACAGGGGTGGCCGGGGAGCTGTTTTTT
TRBD2	NA	TRBV30	TRBJ2-1	CAWSKIAGTEQFF	TGTGCCTGGAGTAAAATAGCGGGGACTGAGCAGTTCTTC
NA	NA	TRBV7-8	TRBJ2-2	CASRPAIASGELFF	TGTGCCAGCAGACCAGCTATAGCCTCCGGGGAGCTGTTTTTT
NA	NA	TRBV30	TRBJ2-7	CAWTDTGPSYEQYF	TGTGCCTGGACCGACACCGGCCCTTCCTACGAGCAGTACTTC
NA	NA	TRBV21-1	TRBJ2-1	CASSKAATSGKSLFF	TGTGCCAGCAGCAAAGCGGCGACTAGCGGGAAGAGTCTGTTCTTC
NA	few	TRBV29-1	TRBJ2-7	CSVEWAYEQYF	TGCAGCGTTGAATGGGCCTACGAGCAGTACTTC